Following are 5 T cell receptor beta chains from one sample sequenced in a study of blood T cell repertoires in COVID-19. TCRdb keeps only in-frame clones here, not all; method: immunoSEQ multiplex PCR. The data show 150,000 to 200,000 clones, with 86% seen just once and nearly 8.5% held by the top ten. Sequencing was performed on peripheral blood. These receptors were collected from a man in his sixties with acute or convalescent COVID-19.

CDR3 amino acids: CASSVQGLTNTEAFF. The CDR3 nucleotides read TGTGCCAGCAGCGTGCAGGGCCTGACGAACACTGAAGCTTTCTTT. The rearrangement uses TRBV9 and TRBJ1-1, with D possibly matching TRBD1 (5 bases). This CDR3 spans 15 amino acids. V lost 2 bases, J lost 1 base, and 12 bases lay in between. Germline CDR1 and CDR2: SGDLS and YYNGEE. The entire variable domain, with the rest obtained from reference TRBV9 and TRBJ1-1, is as follows: DSGVTQTPKHLITATGQRVTLRCSPRSGDLSVYWYQQSLDQGLQFLIQYYNGEERAKGNILERFSAQQFPDLHSELNLSSLELGDSALYFCASSVQGLTNTEAFFGQGTRLTVV.

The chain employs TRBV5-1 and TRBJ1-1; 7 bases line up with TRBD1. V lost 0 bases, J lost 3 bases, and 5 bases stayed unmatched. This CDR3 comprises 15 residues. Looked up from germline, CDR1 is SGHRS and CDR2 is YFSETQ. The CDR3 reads CASSLEGRGYTEAFF. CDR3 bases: TGCGCCAGCAGCTTGGAAGGCAGGGGGTACACTGAAGCTTTCTTT.

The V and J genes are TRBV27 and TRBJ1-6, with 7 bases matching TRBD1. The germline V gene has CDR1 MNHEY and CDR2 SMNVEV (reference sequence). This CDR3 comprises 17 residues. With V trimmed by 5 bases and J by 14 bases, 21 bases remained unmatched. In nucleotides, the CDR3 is TGTGCCAGCAGTAAACCATCCCGGGGACAGCCAGGGTTGGCCCTCCACTTT. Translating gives CASSKPSRGQPGLALHF.

The CDR3 spells CASSQGGSRADTQYF. The CDR3 DNA reads as TGTGCCAGCAGCCAAGGAGGGAGCCGGGCAGATACGCAGTATTTT. J is TRBJ2-3 and V is TRBV3-1 (or the pseudogene TRBV3-2), with TRBD2 as a possible D gene (5 bases). Germline CDR1 LGHDT, CDR2 YNNKEL (reference sequence). The length of the CDR3 is 15 residues. Trimming cost V 1 base and J 4 bases, with 12 bases left between them.

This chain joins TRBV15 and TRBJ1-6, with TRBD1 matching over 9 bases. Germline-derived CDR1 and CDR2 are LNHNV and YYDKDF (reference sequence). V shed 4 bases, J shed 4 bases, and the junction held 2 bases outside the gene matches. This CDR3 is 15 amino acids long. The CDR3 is CATSKGQGYNSPLHF. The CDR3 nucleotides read TGTGCCACCAGCAAGGGACAGGGATATAATTCACCCCTCCACTTT.